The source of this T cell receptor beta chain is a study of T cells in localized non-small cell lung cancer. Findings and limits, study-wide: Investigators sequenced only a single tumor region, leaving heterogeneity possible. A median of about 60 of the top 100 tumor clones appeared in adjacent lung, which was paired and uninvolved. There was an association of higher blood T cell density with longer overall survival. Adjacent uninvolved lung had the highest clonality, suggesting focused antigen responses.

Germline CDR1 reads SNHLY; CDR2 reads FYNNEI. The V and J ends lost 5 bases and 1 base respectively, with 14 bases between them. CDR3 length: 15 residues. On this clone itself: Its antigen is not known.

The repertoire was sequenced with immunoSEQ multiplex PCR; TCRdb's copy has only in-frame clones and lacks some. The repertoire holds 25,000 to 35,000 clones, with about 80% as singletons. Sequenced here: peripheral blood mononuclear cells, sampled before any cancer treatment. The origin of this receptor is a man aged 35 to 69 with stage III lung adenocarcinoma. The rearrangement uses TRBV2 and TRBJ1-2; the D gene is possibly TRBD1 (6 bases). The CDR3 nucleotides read TGTGCCAGCAGTAATGGGCAGGGGCTTAACTATGGCTACACCTTC. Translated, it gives CASSNGQGLNYGYTF.